This entry lists 22 T cell receptor beta chains sequenced from one sample in a study of identical twins. MiXCR was run by TCRdb on the 5' RACE reads, yielding one entry per CDR3 protein. The sample carries approximately 210,000 distinct CDR3 sequences, around a sixth recorded once. In addition, the sample was reused for a study of T cells expressing NK-cell markers.

Sequencing input: CD8+ T cells sorted from blood. The receptors originated from a woman in her late teens or twenties in good health.

The rearrangement joins TRBV12-3 or TRBV12-4 to TRBJ2-7; D not certain. V lost 3 bases and J lost 3, with 6 bases in between. The CDR3 covers 12 residues. The CDR3 is CASSFIYYEQYF. CDR3 DNA sequence: TGTGCCAGCAGTTTTATCTACTACGAGCAGTACTTC.

The CDR3 bases are TGCGCCAGCAACGTAGCCGGGGGGGGCCCGAGCTCCTACAATGAGCAGTTCTTC. It yields the protein CASNVAGGGPSSYNEQFF. The chain couples TRBV5-1 to TRBJ2-1; 8 bases map to TRBD2. The junction had 14 bases not matched to a gene; V was cut back by 6 bases and J by 0 bases. CDR1 SGHRS and CDR2 YFSETQ come from the germline V gene. The CDR3 sequence is 18 residues long.

This clonotype was found many times. V gene TRBV12-3 or TRBV12-4 combines with J gene TRBJ1-2; 7 bases agree with TRBD1. J gave up 7 bases and V 7 bases, and 6 bases lay outside the gene matches. There are 12 residues in the CDR3. CDR3 sequence reads: CASTTGVSGYTF. CDR3 in DNA: TGTGCCAGCACAACAGGGGTTAGTGGCTACACCTTC.

J is TRBJ2-1 and V is TRBV20-1; 11 bases fit TRBD2. This CDR3 has 15 residues. In germline, CDR1 is DFQATT, CDR2 SNEGSKA (reference sequence). The V gene end was trimmed by 0 bases and the J gene end by 4 bases; junction bases not matched to a gene: 2. In DNA, the CDR3 is TGCAGTGCTAGAGATAGCGGGGGGGTTTACAATGAGCAGTTCTTC. It specifies CSARDSGGVYNEQFF.

The sample holds a few counts of this clonotype. The rearrangement joins TRBV5-1 to TRBJ2-6; D possibly corresponds to TRBD1 (6 bases). Trimming removed 6 bases from V and 2 bases from J, with 18 bases in between. The germline V gene encodes CDR1 SGHRS and CDR2 YFSETQ. There are 17 residues in the CDR3. CDR3 amino acids: CASMHADRSPGANVLTF. DNA for the CDR3: TGCGCCAGCATGCATGCGGACAGATCCCCTGGGGCCAACGTCCTGACTTTC. Full variable domain (remainder filled in from reference TRBV5-1 and TRBJ2-6): KAGVTQTPRYLIKTRGQQVTLSCSPISGHRSVSWYQQTPGQGLQFLFEYFSETQRNKGNFPGRFSGRQFSNSRSEMNVSTLELGDSALYLCASMHADRSPGANVLTFGAGSRLTVL.

The chain recombines TRBV7-8 with TRBJ1-5; 9 bases fit TRBD1. V dropped 5 bases and J dropped 7; count of bases not matched to a gene: 12. The germline V gene has CDR1 SGHVS and CDR2 FQNEAQ. CDR3 length: 16 amino acids. CDR3 sequence (DNA): TGTGCCAGCAGCCCATGGACAGGGGAGGACGGGCAGCCCCAGCATTTT. This gives the protein CASSPWTGEDGQPQHF.

This clonotype was observed a few times. CDR3 in DNA: TGTGCCAGCAGTTACTTGATAGAGGAGACCCAGTACTTC. As protein: CASSYLIEETQYF. The chain has TRBV6-2 or TRBV6-3 and TRBJ2-5, with no clear D. The CDR3 runs to 13 residues. CDR1 and CDR2 (germline): MNHEY, SVGEGT. V dropped 1 base and J dropped 5 bases, with 8 bases sitting between them.

The chain links TRBV7-9 to TRBJ2-7; D ambiguous. Per the germline V gene, CDR1 is SEHNR and CDR2 is FQNEAQ (reference sequence). V lost 1 base to trimming and J lost 1 base, with 14 bases between them. This CDR3 has 16 amino acids. CDR3 DNA: TGTGCCAGCAGCTTAGTAGGCCGCCGCCTTTCCTACGAGCAGTACTTC. As protein: CASSLVGRRLSYEQYF.

This clonotype was seen more than once but under ten times. The V and J genes are TRBV6-5 and TRBJ1-4; D remains unclear. V lost 2 bases and J 4 bases, leaving 11 bases between the germline ends. The CDR3 sequence is 15 residues long. Germline loops: CDR1 MNHEY, CDR2 SVGAGI. CDR3 bases: TGTGCCAGCAGTTACACCACAGCCTTTAATGAAAAACTGTTTTTT. It yields the protein CASSYTTAFNEKLFF.

This clonotype was counted only a few times. The chain recombines TRBV3-1 with TRBJ2-3; 12 bases fit TRBD2. Per the germline V gene, CDR1 is LGHDT and CDR2 is YNNKEL (reference sequence). The CDR3 spans 16 residues. The V gene end was trimmed by 5 bases and the J gene end by 8 bases; junction bases not matched to a gene: 11. The DNA of the CDR3 is TGTGCCAGCAGCTCAACTAGCGGGAGGCGCGACGGTACGCAGTATTTT. Translated: CASSSTSGRRDGTQYF.

This clonotype was seen repeatedly, ten times or more. This chain connects TRBV11-3 to TRBJ2-1; D may be TRBD1 or TRBD2 (5 bases each). Germline CDR1 and CDR2: SGHNT and YENEEA. V lost 3 bases to trimming and J lost 6 bases, with 9 bases between them. The CDR3 covers 13 residues. CDR3 region: CASSLGDANEQFF. The CDR3 DNA is TGTGCCAGCAGCTTGGGGGACGCCAATGAGCAGTTCTTC.

The V call is TRBV6-1, the J call TRBJ2-3, with D tentatively TRBD2 (5 bases). The CDR3 length is 14 residues. Germline loops: CDR1 MNHNS, CDR2 SASEGT. The V gene lost 10 bases and the J gene lost 1 base, with 15 bases spanning the gap. For the CDR3, the DNA is TGTGCCACCCGAGGGCGGGTCCGCACAGATACGCAGTATTTT. This codes for CATRGRVRTDTQYF.

The sample holds a few counts of this clonotype. The chain uses TRBV9 and TRBJ2-2; maybe TRBD2 (5 bases). The V end was cut by 6 bases, the J end by 6 bases, with 15 bases between. This CDR3 is 14 amino acids long. Germline values: CDR1 SGDLS, CDR2 YYNGEE. CDR3 DNA: TGTGCCAGCACCCCGGGTCGGGGAGCCGGGGAGCTGTTTTTT. Protein sequence: CASTPGRGAGELFF.

This clonotype was picked up a small number of times. The rearrangement joins TRBV19 to TRBJ2-7; 9 bases fit TRBD2. The V segment lost 5 bases and the J segment 6 bases; nucleotides outside the gene matches: 8. This CDR3 spans 14 amino acids. CDR1 is LNHDA, CDR2 SQIVND, per germline (reference sequence). CDR3 protein: CASSFGGRAPEQYF. The CDR3 region has the DNA TGTGCCAGTAGTTTTGGCGGGAGGGCCCCCGAGCAGTACTTC. Drawing the rest from reference TRBV19 and TRBJ2-7, the complete variable domain is DGGITQSPKYLFRKEGQNVTLSCEQNLNHDAMYWYRQDPGQGLRLIYYSQIVNDFQKGDIAEGYSVSREKKESFPLTVTSAQKNPTAFYLCASSFGGRAPEQYFGPGTRLTVT.

The CDR3 region is CASSYSAENTEAFF. The CDR3 DNA reads TGTGCCAGCAGTTACTCCGCGGAGAACACTGAAGCTTTCTTT. This sequence joins TRBV6-2 or TRBV6-3 and TRBJ1-1; no clear D gene. This CDR3 region has 14 residues. The V and J ends lost 0 bases and 1 base respectively, with 6 bases between them. The V gene's germline CDR1 is MNHEY and CDR2 SVGEGT.

This clonotype has a handful of counts. The chain recombines TRBV20-1 with TRBJ2-7; D uncertain. CDR3 length: 11 residues. CDR1 is DFQATT, CDR2 SNEGSKA, per germline (reference sequence). V lost 6 bases and J lost 3, with 9 bases in between. The CDR3 protein is CSAGPSYEQYF. As DNA, the CDR3 is TGCAGTGCCGGACCGAGCTACGAGCAGTACTTC.

This sequence joins TRBV29-1 and TRBJ2-2; TRBD1 might be the D (6 bases). The CDR3 totals 15 residues. Germline V lookup: CDR1 SQVTM, CDR2 ANQGSEA. Trimming shortened V by 6 bases and J by 5 bases, and 19 bases separated the two germline ends. The CDR3 DNA reads TGCAGCGTCCCGTCCACAGGGACGGGGACCGGGGAGCTGTTTTTT. Protein: CSVPSTGTGTGELFF.

The chain recombines TRBV12-3 or TRBV12-4 with TRBJ2-5, with D possibly being TRBD2 (6 bases). The length of the CDR3 is 14 residues. V dropped 7 bases and J dropped 0 bases, with 12 bases sitting between them. Here the CDR3 DNA reads TGTGCCAGCAATTTGGAGGGCCACCAAGAGACCCAGTACTTC. It yields the protein CASNLEGHQETQYF.

Only a few counts were recorded for this clonotype. The V and J genes are TRBV29-1 and TRBJ1-1; no clear D. V was clipped by 4 bases and J by 0 bases, with 6 bases between them. The CDR3 length is 12 residues. The V gene's germline CDR1 is SQVTM and CDR2 ANQGSEA. The CDR3 DNA reads as TGCAGCGTTGCTGTGATGAACACTGAAGCTTTCTTT. This sequence encodes CSVAVMNTEAFF.

CDR3 protein: CASSLSGTGLYEQYF. CDR3 in DNA: TGTGCCAGCAGCCTATCCGGGACAGGGCTCTACGAGCAGTACTTC. The genes are TRBV11-3 and TRBJ2-7; 9 bases fit TRBD1. With V trimmed by 5 bases and J by 3 bases, 8 bases remained unmatched. The CDR3 spans 15 residues. Germline CDR1 reads SGHNT; CDR2 reads YENEEA.

CDR3 coding DNA: TGTGCCACCAGCATGAATGAGGAAAAACTGTTTTTT. This gives the protein CATSMNEEKLFF. The chain links TRBV15 to TRBJ1-4, with no clear D. The CDR3 is made up of 12 amino acids. Trimming shortened V by 4 bases and J by 8 bases, and 8 bases separated the two germline ends. Germline V gene data show CDR1 as LNHNV and CDR2 as YYDKDF (reference sequence). The whole variable domain, remainder taken from reference TRBV15 and TRBJ1-4, is DAMVIQNPRYQVTQFGKPVTLSCSQTLNHNVMYWYQQKSSQAPKLLFHYYDKDFNNEADTPDNFQSRRPNTSFCFLDIRSPGLGDTAMYLCATSMNEEKLFFGSGTQLSVL.

This clonotype was seen a few times. The rearrangement uses TRBV9 and TRBJ1-2; 7 nucleotides match TRBD1. The junction had 9 bases not matched to a gene; V was cut back by 3 bases and J by 1 base. CDR3 length: 16 residues. Germline CDR1 reads SGDLS; CDR2 reads YYNGEE. CDR3 bases: TGTGCCAGCAGCGCAGATCCTGGGACAGTTAACTATGGCTACACCTTC. Translated: CASSADPGTVNYGYTF. Full variable domain (remainder filled in from reference TRBV9 and TRBJ1-2): DSGVTQTPKHLITATGQRVTLRCSPRSGDLSVYWYQQSLDQGLQFLIQYYNGEERAKGNILERFSAQQFPDLHSELNLSSLELGDSALYFCASSADPGTVNYGYTFGSGTRLTVV.